This TCR beta chain was observed in a study of T cells after yellow fever vaccination. MiXCR was run by TCRdb on the 5' RACE reads, yielding one entry per CDR3 protein. The sample includes about 160,000 distinct CDR3 sequences, around 7% of them seen just once. Many counts were recorded for this clonotype. The CDR3 sequence is 14 residues long. V dropped 3 bases and J dropped 0 bases, with 9 bases sitting between them. Germline V lookup: CDR1 SEHNR, CDR2 FQNEAQ (reference sequence). The receptor comes from a man between 18 and 29 years old who received the YFV17D yellow fever vaccine. The J gene is TRBJ2-7, the V gene TRBV7-9, with D hard to call. This sample comprised CD4+ T cells sorted from PBMCs, obtained 5 days after the first yellow fever vaccination. CDR3 loop: CASSLQADSYEQYF. The CDR3 bases are TGTGCCAGCAGCTTGCAGGCAGACTCCTACGAGCAGTACTTC.